This T cell receptor beta chain derives from a study of T cells in localized non-small cell lung cancer. Concerning this clone: Its antigen remains unidentified.

Findings of the study overall: Tumor showed lower T cell clonality than uninvolved adjacent lung, where it was highest. Appearances in adjacent lung were noted for a median around 55 of the top 100 tumor clones. Because sequencing included only one region (of the tumor), heterogeneity remains possible. A raised T cell density in blood coincided with lengthier overall survival.

The germline CDR1 and CDR2 sequences are LNHDA and SQIVND (reference sequence). The CDR3 runs to 16 residues. The ends lost 7 bases at V and 1 base at J; junction bases unmatched: 11. Profiling relied on immunoSEQ multiplex PCR, and the TCRdb table lists in-frame clones only, not all of them. The sample holds about 5,600 clones, 28% seen once. The sample was lung tumor tissue, taken before any cancer treatment. This sequence joins TRBV19 and TRBJ2-3; 7 nucleotides line up with TRBD2. The source is a female donor aged 60 or older with stage I lung adenocarcinoma. The CDR3 is CASTERASGGTDTQYF. Written as DNA, the CDR3 is TGTGCCAGTACCGAAAGGGCTAGCGGCGGCACAGATACGCAGTATTTT. Supplemented by reference TRBV19 and TRBJ2-3, the full variable domain reads DGGITQSPKYLFRKEGQNVTLSCEQNLNHDAMYWYRQDPGQGLRLIYYSQIVNDFQKGDIAEGYSVSREKKESFPLTVTSAQKNPTAFYLCASTERASGGTDTQYFGPGTRLTVL.